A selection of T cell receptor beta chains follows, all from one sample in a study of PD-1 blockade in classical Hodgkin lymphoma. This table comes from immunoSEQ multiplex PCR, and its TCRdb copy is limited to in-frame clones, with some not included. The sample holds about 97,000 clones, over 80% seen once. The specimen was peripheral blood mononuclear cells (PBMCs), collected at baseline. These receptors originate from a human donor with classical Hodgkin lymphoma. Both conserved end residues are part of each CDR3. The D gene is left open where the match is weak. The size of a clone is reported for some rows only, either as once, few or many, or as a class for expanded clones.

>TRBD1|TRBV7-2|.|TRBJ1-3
CASSLRQGAAGNTIYF
TGTGCCAGCAGCTTAAGGCAGGGGGCCGCTGGAAACACCATATATTTT
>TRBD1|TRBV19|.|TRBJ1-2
CASSTGGYGYTF
TGTGCCAGTAGTACAGGGGGCTATGGCTACACCTTC
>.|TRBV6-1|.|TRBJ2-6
CASSVSGANVLTF
TGTGCCAGCAGTGTGTCTGGGGCCAACGTCCTGACTTTC
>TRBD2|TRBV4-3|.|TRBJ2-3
CASSQGLAAPDTQYF
TGCGCCAGCAGCCAAGGACTAGCGGCGCCAGATACGCAGTATTTT
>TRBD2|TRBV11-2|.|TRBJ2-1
CASSSGRPNNEQFF
TGTGCCAGCAGTAGCGGGAGGCCAAACAATGAGCAGTTCTTC
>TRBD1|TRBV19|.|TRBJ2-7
CASSRGQASSYEQYF
TGTGCCAGTAGTCGCGGACAGGCGAGCTCCTACGAGCAGTACTTC
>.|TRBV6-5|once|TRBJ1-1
CASKRGGENTEAFF
TGTGCCAGCAAAAGAGGAGGCGAGAACACTGAAGCTTTCTTT
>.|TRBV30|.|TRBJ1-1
CACGAGAGTAEAFF
TGTGCCTGCGGGGCAGGGGCGGGAACCGCTGAAGCTTTCTTT
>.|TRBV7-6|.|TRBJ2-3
CASSYRVATDTQYF
TGTGCCAGCAGTTATAGGGTGGCCACAGATACGCAGTATTTT
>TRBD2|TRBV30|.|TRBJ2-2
CAWSWVAGGLNTGELFF
TGTGCCTGGAGTTGGGTAGCGGGAGGCTTGAACACCGGGGAGCTGTTTTTT
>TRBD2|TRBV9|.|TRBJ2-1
CASSVIGGRAHNEQFF
TGTGCCAGCAGCGTAATAGGCGGGAGGGCCCACAATGAGCAGTTCTTC
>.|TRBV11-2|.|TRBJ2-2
CASSPGRHNTGELFF
TGTGCCAGCAGCCCAGGGCGGCACAACACCGGGGAGCTGTTTTTT
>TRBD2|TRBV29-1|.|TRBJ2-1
CSAGTSGSFGNEQFF
TGCAGCGCTGGGACTAGCGGGAGCTTTGGCAATGAGCAGTTCTTC
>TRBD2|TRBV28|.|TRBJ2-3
CASSLWSLGLATGTQYF
TGTGCCAGCAGTTTATGGTCCTTGGGACTAGCGACGGGCACGCAGTATTTT
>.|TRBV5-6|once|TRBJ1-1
CASSSGSRYSPNTEAFF
TGTGCCAGCAGCTCCGGGTCTAGGTACTCTCCGAACACTGAAGCTTTCTTT
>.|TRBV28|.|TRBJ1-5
CASRDTAPKFNQPQHF
TGTGCCAGCAGAGACACAGCCCCGAAATTCAATCAGCCCCAGCATTTT
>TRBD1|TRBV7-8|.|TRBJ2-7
CASSAWLGQGSNEQYF
TGTGCCAGCAGCGCCTGGCTCGGACAGGGCAGCAACGAGCAGTACTTC
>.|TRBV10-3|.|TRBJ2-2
CAINTQVPANTGELFF
TGTGCCATCAATACTCAGGTACCTGCGAACACCGGGGAGCTGTTTTTT
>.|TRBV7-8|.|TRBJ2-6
CASSLRPVSGANVLTF
TGTGCCAGCAGCTTACGGCCCGTCTCTGGGGCCAACGTCCTGACTTTC
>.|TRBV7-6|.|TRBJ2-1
CASSFTSRGSDEQFF
TGTGCCAGCAGCTTTACTTCCAGGGGTTCGGATGAGCAGTTCTTC
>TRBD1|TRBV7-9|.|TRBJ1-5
CASSLGGGTGIDQPQHF
TGTGCCAGCAGCTTAGGGGGTGGGACAGGGATCGACCAGCCCCAGCATTTT
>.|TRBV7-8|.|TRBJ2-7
CASSHRDGGLEQYF
TGTGCCAGCAGTCACCGGGACGGGGGCCTCGAGCAGTACTTC
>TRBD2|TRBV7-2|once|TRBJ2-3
CASSPVASGRGGFVQYF
TGTGCCAGCAGCCCAGTGGCTAGCGGGAGGGGGGGTTTTGTGCAGTATTTT
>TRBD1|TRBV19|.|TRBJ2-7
CASRDREDEQYF
TGTGCCAGTAGGGACAGGGAGGACGAGCAGTACTTC
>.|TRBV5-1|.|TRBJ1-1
CASSLGVAPEVAFF
TGCGCCAGCAGCTTGGGGGTCGCCCCGGAGGTAGCTTTCTTT
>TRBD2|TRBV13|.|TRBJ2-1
CASSLVGAGDYNEQFF
TGTGCCAGCAGCTTAGTAGGAGCGGGGGACTACAATGAGCAGTTCTTC
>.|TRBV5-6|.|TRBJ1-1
CASSPPRRDAEAFF
TGTGCCAGCAGCCCGCCGAGACGGGATGCTGAAGCTTTCTTT
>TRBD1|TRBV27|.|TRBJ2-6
CASTSPSGQGLSGANVLTF
TGTGCCAGCACCTCGCCCTCTGGACAGGGGTTGTCTGGGGCCAACGTCCTGACTTTC
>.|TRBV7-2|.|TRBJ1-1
CASSPHRGGTEAFF
TGTGCCAGCAGCCCCCACAGAGGGGGGACTGAAGCTTTCTTT
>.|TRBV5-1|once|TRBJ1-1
CASRPGPGTEAFF
TGCGCCAGCAGGCCCGGGCCGGGCACTGAAGCTTTCTTT
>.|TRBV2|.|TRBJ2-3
CASSERLPSTDTQYF
TGTGCCAGCAGTGAAAGGCTCCCTAGCACAGATACGCAGTATTTT
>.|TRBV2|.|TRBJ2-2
CATLAEVANTGELFF
TGTGCCACTTTAGCGGAGGTCGCGAACACCGGGGAGCTGTTTTTT
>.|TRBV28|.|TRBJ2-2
CASSILRAGELFF
TGTGCCAGCAGTATCTTGCGAGCCGGGGAGCTGTTTTTT
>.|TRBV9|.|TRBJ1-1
CASSVATGSRGVTEAFF
TGTGCCAGCAGCGTAGCTACTGGATCAAGAGGGGTCACTGAAGCTTTCTTT
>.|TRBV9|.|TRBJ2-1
CASSVVSGTLSYNEQFF
TGTGCCAGCAGCGTAGTGAGCGGGACACTATCCTACAATGAGCAGTTCTTC
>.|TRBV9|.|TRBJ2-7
CASSVEGGGIRYF
TGTGCCAGCAGCGTAGAGGGGGGCGGGATCAGGTACTTC
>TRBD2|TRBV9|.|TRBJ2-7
CASSVGGAGGLPYEQYF
TGTGCCAGCAGCGTCGGGGGGGCGGGAGGACTCCCCTACGAGCAGTACTTC
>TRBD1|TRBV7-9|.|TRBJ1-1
CASSPQGTGSRTEAFF
TGTGCCAGCAGCCCACAAGGGACAGGGTCGCGCACTGAAGCTTTCTTT
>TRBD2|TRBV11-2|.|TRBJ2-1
CASSLDLAGPHNEQFF
TGTGCCAGCAGCTTGGATCTAGCGGGGCCCCACAATGAGCAGTTCTTC
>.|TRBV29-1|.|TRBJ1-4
CSVARDLTNEKLFF
TGCAGCGTCGCCCGTGATTTAACTAATGAAAAACTGTTTTTT
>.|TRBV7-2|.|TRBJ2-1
CASSLVSGEYEQFF
TGTGCCAGCAGCTTAGTGTCGGGAGAGTATGAGCAGTTCTTC
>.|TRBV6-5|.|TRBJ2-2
CASTHGAGELFF
TGTGCCAGCACCCACGGGGCCGGGGAGCTGTTTTTT
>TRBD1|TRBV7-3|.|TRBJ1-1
CASSLVTGGLTIITEAFF
TGTGCCAGCAGCTTAGTAACAGGGGGCTTAACGATAATCACTGAAGCTTTCTTT
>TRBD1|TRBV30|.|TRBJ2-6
CAQTGRANVLTF
TGTGCTCAGACAGGGCGGGCCAACGTCCTGACTTTC
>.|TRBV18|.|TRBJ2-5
CASSPQSVAGAQYF
TGTGCCAGCTCACCACAAAGCGTCGCCGGGGCCCAGTACTTC
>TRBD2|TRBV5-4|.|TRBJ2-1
CASSLGGTSGDNEQFF
TGTGCCAGCAGCTTGGGCGGGACTAGCGGGGACAATGAGCAGTTCTTC
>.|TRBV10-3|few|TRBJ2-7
CAISETAAGYGEQYF
TGTGCCATCAGTGAGACAGCTGCCGGTTATGGTGAGCAGTACTTC
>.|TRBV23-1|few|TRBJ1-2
CASEHPYYGYTF
TGCGCCAGTGAACACCCTTACTATGGCTACACCTTC
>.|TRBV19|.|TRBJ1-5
CASSITRGFNQPQHF
TGTGCCAGTAGTATAACGCGAGGGTTCAATCAGCCCCAGCATTTT